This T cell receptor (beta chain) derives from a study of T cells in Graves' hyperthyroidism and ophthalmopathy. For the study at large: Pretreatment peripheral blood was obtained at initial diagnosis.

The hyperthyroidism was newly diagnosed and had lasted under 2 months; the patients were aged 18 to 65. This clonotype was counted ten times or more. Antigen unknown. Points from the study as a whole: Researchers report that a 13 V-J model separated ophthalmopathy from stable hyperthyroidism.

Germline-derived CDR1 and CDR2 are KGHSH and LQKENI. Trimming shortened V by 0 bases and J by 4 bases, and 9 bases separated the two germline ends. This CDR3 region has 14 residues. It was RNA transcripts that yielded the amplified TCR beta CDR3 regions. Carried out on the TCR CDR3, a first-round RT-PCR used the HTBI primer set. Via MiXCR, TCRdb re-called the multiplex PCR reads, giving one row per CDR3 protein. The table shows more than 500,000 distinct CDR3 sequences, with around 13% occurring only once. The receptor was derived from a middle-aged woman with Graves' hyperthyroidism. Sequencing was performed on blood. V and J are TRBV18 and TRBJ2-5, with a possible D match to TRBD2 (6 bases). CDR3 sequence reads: CASSPPTGVETQYF. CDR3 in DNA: TGTGCCAGCTCACCACCAACGGGGGTAGAGACCCAGTACTTC.